One sample yielded the 32 T cell receptor beta chains listed below, sequenced in a study of blood T cell repertoires in COVID-19. Sequencing used immunoSEQ multiplex PCR; TCRdb keeps in-frame clones, though not all of them. This table holds about 200,000 clones, about four fifths found once. The sequencing input was PBMCs or T cells enriched from blood (not recorded which). The receptors derive from a woman in her forties or fifties with acute COVID-19.

The genes are TRBV19 and TRBJ2-4; maybe TRBD2 (5 bases). Trimming shortened V by 7 bases and J by 0 bases, and 13 bases separated the two germline ends. The V gene's germline CDR1 is LNHDA and CDR2 SQIVND (reference sequence). The CDR3 is made up of 15 amino acids. CDR3 coding DNA: TGTGCCAGTACGGGATGGGAGCTAGCCAAAAACATTCAGTACTTC. Its protein product is CASTGWELAKNIQYF.

This rearrangement joins TRBV6-6 to TRBJ1-5; weak D call: TRBD1 (6 bases). V lost 1 base, J lost 7 bases, and 11 bases lay in between. The CDR3 contains 14 residues. Germline V gives CDR1 MNHNY, CDR2 SVGAGI (reference sequence). DNA of the CDR3: TGTGCCAGCAGTTACTGGGGGCGTGGACAGCCCCAGCATTTT. Translated: CASSYWGRGQPQHF.

The chain combines TRBV4-1 with TRBJ2-3; 13 bases agree with TRBD2. Germline CDR1 reads MGHRA; CDR2 reads YSYEKL. This CDR3 contains 21 residues. V lost 2 bases to trimming and J lost 6 bases; unmatched junction nucleotides: 20. This CDR3 is CASSQMDRTSGRAVLSDTQYF. The CDR3 DNA sequence: TGCGCCAGCAGCCAAATGGATCGCACTAGCGGGAGGGCCGTCTTATCGGATACGCAGTATTTT.

This clone was detected only a few times. This chain connects TRBV7-9 to TRBJ2-7; D possibly corresponds to TRBD2 (5 bases). The V end was cut by 11 bases, the J end by 6 bases, with 11 bases between. The CDR3 spans 10 residues. Looked up from germline, CDR1 is SEHNR and CDR2 is FQNEAQ (reference sequence). CDR3 sequence: CAWRRGEQYF. The CDR3 coding sequence is TGTGCCTGGCGTCGGGGCGAGCAGTACTTC.

This chain connects TRBV15 to TRBJ1-1, with D perhaps TRBD1 (5 bases). Per germline, CDR1 LNHNV and CDR2 YYDKDF (reference sequence). The CDR3 has 14 amino acids. V was clipped by 8 bases and J by 0 bases, with 13 bases between them. The CDR3 is CATAGRGLNTEAFF. The CDR3 DNA reads as TGTGCCACCGCGGGGCGAGGGCTGAACACTGAAGCTTTCTTT.

The chain employs TRBV28 and TRBJ2-7; D gene ambiguous. CDR1 and CDR2 from the germline V gene are MDHEN and SYDVKM. The V end lost 3 bases, the J end lost 0 bases, and 12 bases lay between the germline ends. This CDR3 comprises 15 residues. In DNA form, the CDR3 reads TGTGCCAGCAGTTTGTATACCAGATCCTCCTACGAGCAGTACTTC. Translation gives CASSLYTRSSYEQYF. The entire variable domain, with the rest obtained from reference TRBV28 and TRBJ2-7, is as follows: DVKVTQSSRYLVKRTGEKVFLECVQDMDHENMFWYRQDPGLGLRLIYFSYDVKMKEKGDIPEGYSVSREKKERFSLILESASTNQTSMYLCASSLYTRSSYEQYFGPGTRLTVT.

In its sample, this clone was seen once. The chain employs TRBV23-1 and TRBJ2-2, with D perhaps TRBD1 (5 bases). TRBV23-1 has ORF status, its function being uncertain. V shed 4 bases and J shed 1 base, with 10 bases lying between them. There are 15 residues in the CDR3. CDR3 region: CASSRRQRNTGELFF. CDR3 nucleotides: TGCGCCAGCAGTCGGAGACAGAGGAACACCGGGGAGCTGTTTTTT.

The gene calls are TRBV28 and TRBJ1-1; D unclear. Germline V gene sequence: CDR1 MDHEN, CDR2 SYDVKM. The ends were cut back, 7 bases at V and 6 bases at J, with 15 bases in the middle. This CDR3 spans 13 amino acids. The CDR3 reads CASTLLGRAEAFF. The CDR3 nucleotides are TGTGCCAGCACCCTCCTGGGGAGGGCTGAAGCTTTCTTT.

This clone has just a few counts. The rearrangement joins TRBV9 to TRBJ2-5; tentatively, D is TRBD1 (5 bases). The germline CDR1 and CDR2 sequences are SGDLS and YYNGEE. CDR3 length: 15 residues. Trimming pared 4 bases from V and 5 bases from J, leaving 18 bases between. CDR3 residues: CASSHAQGGLETQYF. CDR3 DNA: TGTGCCAGCAGCCATGCGCAGGGTGGGTTGGAGACCCAGTACTTC.

The V gene is TRBV10-3, the J gene TRBJ1-1; 8 bases map to TRBD1. The J segment lost 4 bases and the V segment lost 2 bases, leaving 9 bases of the junction unmatched. CDR1 and CDR2 (germline): ENHRY, SYGVKD. The CDR3 extends over 16 amino acids. The CDR3 loop reads CAISEVSGGRGTEAFF. For the CDR3, the DNA is TGTGCCATCAGTGAGGTATCAGGGGGCAGGGGCACTGAAGCTTTCTTT.

This chain links TRBV9 with TRBJ2-3; TRBD2 might be the D (6 bases). Trimming took off 6 bases at V and 2 bases at J, with 13 bases between the two ends. Germline CDR1 reads SGDLS; CDR2 reads YYNGEE. The CDR3 spans 14 residues. CDR3 amino acids: CASNRDLATDTQYF. CDR3 in DNA: TGTGCCAGCAACCGGGACTTAGCCACAGATACGCAGTATTTT.

The genes are TRBV24-1 and TRBJ2-3; D remains ambiguous. This CDR3 has 13 amino acids. CDR1 is KGHDR and CDR2 is SFDVKD in the germline V gene. The V gene lost 7 bases and the J gene lost 1 base, with 8 bases spanning the gap. The chain's CDR3 is CATRAPRTDTQYF. The CDR3 DNA reads TGTGCCACCAGGGCACCGCGCACAGATACGCAGTATTTT.

The genes are TRBV28 and TRBJ2-1; 8 positions match TRBD2. The CDR3 length is 16 residues. CDR1 is MDHEN and CDR2 is SYDVKM in the germline V gene. V lost 5 bases to trimming and J lost 2 bases; unmatched junction nucleotides: 8. CDR3 residues: CASSPFGLAAYNEQFF. The CDR3 DNA reads as TGTGCCAGCAGTCCCTTCGGACTAGCAGCCTACAATGAGCAGTTCTTC.

V and J are TRBV25-1 and TRBJ2-1; weak D call: TRBD2 (6 bases). Germline CDR1 is MGHDK and CDR2 is SYGVNS. V was clipped by 4 bases and J by 0 bases, with 13 bases between them. The CDR3 is 16 amino acids. The CDR3 DNA reads as TGTGCCAGCAGTGGTGATCGGGGGAGCTCCTACAATGAGCAGTTCTTC. Translating gives CASSGDRGSSYNEQFF.

The chain combines TRBV6-2 or TRBV6-3 with TRBJ1-1; 9 nucleotides line up with TRBD1. This CDR3 is 14 amino acids long. Germline assignment: CDR1 MNHEY and CDR2 SVGEGT. V lost 2 bases, J lost 4 bases, and 2 bases stayed unmatched. DNA for the CDR3: TGTGCCAGCAGTTACATGACAGGGGGCACTGAAGCTTTCTTT. This encodes CASSYMTGGTEAFF.

This chain connects TRBV5-4 to TRBJ2-7, with 11 bases aligning to TRBD1. Germline values: CDR1 SGHNT, CDR2 YYREEE (reference sequence). The trim removed 2 bases at V and 6 bases at J, leaving 16 bases unmatched. The CDR3 is made up of 18 amino acids. CDR3 region: CASSLSPGQGVETGEQYF. In DNA, the CDR3 is TGTGCCAGCAGCTTATCCCCGGGACAGGGGGTCGAAACTGGCGAGCAGTACTTC. Combining the CDR3 with reference TRBV5-4 and TRBJ2-7 gives the whole variable domain ETGVTQSPTHLIKTRGQQVTLRCSSQSGHNTVSWYQQALGQGPQFIFQYYREEENGRGNFPPRFSGLQFPNYSSELNVNALELDDSALYLCASSLSPGQGVETGEQYFGPGTRLTVT.

The sample holds one count of this clone. V gene TRBV27 combines with J gene TRBJ1-4; D unresolved. This CDR3 contains 14 residues. Germline CDR1 and CDR2: MNHEY and SMNVEV (reference sequence). Trimming shortened V by 9 bases and J by 7 bases, and 18 bases separated the two germline ends. The CDR3 DNA reads as TGTGCCAGTAGAAGAGGTGCTGGAGGTGAAAAACTGTTTTTT. Translating it yields CASRRGAGGEKLFF.

This clone appeared once. This chain joins TRBV10-3 and TRBJ1-3; 7 positions match TRBD1. Germline CDR1 reads ENHRY; CDR2 reads SYGVKD. The CDR3 covers 13 residues. V dropped 4 bases and J dropped 7; count of bases not matched to a gene: 4. This chain's CDR3 is CAISGGTENTIYF. The CDR3 DNA sequence: TGTGCCATCAGTGGGGGGACAGAGAACACCATATATTTT.

The V and J genes are TRBV28 and TRBJ2-2, with D unresolved. CDR3 length equals 13 residues. The germline gives CDR1 MDHEN, CDR2 SYDVKM. With 6 bases removed from V and 4 bases from J, the gap between germline ends came to 9 bases. The CDR3 spells CASSPGPTGELFF. CDR3 DNA: TGTGCCAGCAGCCCTGGGCCCACCGGGGAGCTGTTTTTT.

The V gene is TRBV19, the J gene TRBJ2-7, with a possible D match to TRBD1 (7 bases). Germline V CDR1 and CDR2: LNHDA, SQIVND (reference sequence). The CDR3 sequence is 16 residues long. The V and J ends lost 1 base and 3 bases respectively, with 16 bases between them. The CDR3 DNA is TGTGCCAGTAGTATAGCCATGGCAGGGGGGATCTACGAGCAGTACTTC. It codes for CASSIAMAGGIYEQYF.

Comments on this clone: In the same sample, other DNA sequences code for this CDR3. In DNA, the CDR3 is TGTGCCAGTAGTAGACAGGGAGGCAATCAGCCCCAGCATTTT. The encoded protein is CASSRQGGNQPQHF. The V and J genes are TRBV19 and TRBJ1-5; 7 nucleotides match TRBD1. Unmatched junction bases numbered 2, after V lost 4 bases and J lost 2 bases. Looked up from germline, CDR1 is LNHDA and CDR2 is SQIVND (reference sequence). CDR3 length: 14 residues.

This chain joins TRBV5-5 and TRBJ2-1, with TRBD2 matching over 8 bases. Unmatched junction bases numbered 11, after V lost 0 bases and J lost 3 bases. The CDR3 spans 18 residues. Germline values: CDR1 SGHKS, CDR2 YYEKEE (reference sequence). The CDR3 region is CASSLGLAGPPLYNEQFF. The DNA for the CDR3 is TGTGCCAGCAGCTTGGGGCTAGCGGGCCCCCCCCTCTACAATGAGCAGTTCTTC. The whole variable domain, remainder taken from reference TRBV5-5 and TRBJ2-1, is DAGVTQSPTHLIKTRGQQVTLRCSPISGHKSVSWYQQVLGQGPQFIFQYYEKEERGRGNFPDRFSARQFPNYSSELNVNALLLGDSALYLCASSLGLAGPPLYNEQFFGPGTRLTVL.

The chain uses TRBV7-9 and TRBJ2-7; possible D gene TRBD2, 5 bases. The CDR3 has 14 residues. The germline gives CDR1 SEHNR, CDR2 FQNEAQ (reference sequence). Trimming cost V 6 bases and J 0 bases, with 12 bases left between them. CDR3 protein: CASSPASSSYEQYF. CDR3 nucleotide sequence: TGTGCCAGCAGTCCCGCTAGCAGCTCCTACGAGCAGTACTTC. Using reference TRBV7-9 and TRBJ2-7 for the parts outside the CDR3, the full variable domain is DTGVSQNPRHKITKRGQNVTFRCDPISEHNRLYWYRQTLGQGPEFLTYFQNEAQLEKSRLLSDRFSAERPKGSFSTLEIQRTEQGDSAMYLCASSPASSSYEQYFGPGTRLTVT.

The J gene is TRBJ1-5, the V gene TRBV28; 7 bases match TRBD1. Germline V lookup: CDR1 MDHEN, CDR2 SYDVKM. The V gene end was trimmed by 1 base and the J gene end by 1 base; junction bases not matched to a gene: 4. The length of the CDR3 is 16 residues. CDR3 amino acids: CASSLLGGASNQPQHF. The CDR3 region has the DNA TGTGCCAGCAGTTTATTAGGGGGCGCAAGCAATCAGCCCCAGCATTTT.

This chain joins TRBV5-6 and TRBJ1-6; D is possibly TRBD1 (6 bases). The CDR3 length is 14 residues. The germline V and J ends were trimmed by 4 bases and 3 bases, with 8 bases remaining between them. CDR1 is SGHDT and CDR2 is YYEEEE in the germline V gene. The chain's CDR3 is CASSHRDYNSPLHF. The CDR3 DNA follows: TGTGCCAGCAGCCACAGGGACTATAATTCACCCCTCCACTTT.

The genes are TRBV18 and TRBJ1-4, with D maybe TRBD1 (5 bases). Trimming cost V 3 bases and J 6 bases, with 8 bases left between them. The CDR3 is made up of 13 amino acids. Per the germline V gene, CDR1 is KGHSH and CDR2 is LQKENI. The chain's CDR3 is CASSPDIDEKLFF. CDR3 nucleotides: TGTGCCAGCTCACCGGACATTGATGAAAAACTGTTTTTT.

This clone was recorded a few times. The DNA of the CDR3 is TGCAGCGCCCGCCGGGGGACAGGGGCCGGGGAGCTGTTTTTT. It encodes CSARRGTGAGELFF. The J gene is TRBJ2-2, the V gene TRBV29-1; the match to TRBD1 covers 10 bases. The J segment lost 6 bases and the V segment lost 7 bases, leaving 8 bases of the junction unmatched. This CDR3 is 14 amino acids long. Germline V gives CDR1 SQVTM, CDR2 ANQGSEA.

V and J are TRBV10-3 and TRBJ2-3; 7 bases line up with TRBD2. The V segment lost 0 bases and the J segment 6 bases; nucleotides outside the gene matches: 6. The CDR3 runs to 15 residues. CDR1 is ENHRY and CDR2 is SYGVKD in the germline V gene. CDR3 bases: TGTGCCATCAGTGAGTCGGCGGGGGTAGCGGATACGCAGTATTTT. Translation gives CAISESAGVADTQYF.

This clone showed up just once. The genes are TRBV5-1 and TRBJ2-1; possibly TRBD1 for D (6 bases). The CDR3 extends over 15 amino acids. Per the germline V gene, CDR1 is SGHRS and CDR2 is YFSETQ. Trimming removed 2 bases from V and 5 bases from J, with 14 bases in between. The CDR3 loop reads CASSLVSGQNNEQFF. The CDR3 DNA is TGCGCCAGCAGCTTAGTTTCGGGACAAAACAATGAGCAGTTCTTC.

V is TRBV7-2 and J is TRBJ2-3, with D tentatively TRBD2 (7 bases). Germline lookup yields CDR1 SGHTA and CDR2 FQGNSA. Trimming pared 1 base from V and 4 bases from J, leaving 12 bases between. This CDR3 is built from 15 residues. CDR3 loop: CASSLGGGGADTQYF. The CDR3 DNA reads TGTGCCAGCAGCTTAGGAGGGGGGGGCGCAGATACGCAGTATTTT. Variable domain in full (rest from reference TRBV7-2 and TRBJ2-3): GAGVSQSPSNKVTEKGKDVELRCDPISGHTALYWYRQSLGQGLEFLIYFQGNSAPDKSGLPSDRFSAERTGGSVSTLTIQRTQQEDSAVYLCASSLGGGGADTQYFGPGTRLTVL.

The V gene is TRBV7-8, the J gene TRBJ1-4, with 9 positions matching TRBD1. CDR3 length equals 16 residues. After removal of 2 bases from V and 10 bases from J, the junction contained 11 bases not matched to a gene. Germline lookup yields CDR1 SGHVS and CDR2 FQNEAQ. Here the CDR3 DNA reads TGTGCCAGCAGCTTATCACCGGGACAGGGAAGAGGAAAACTGTTTTTT. Protein: CASSLSPGQGRGKLFF.

V and J are TRBV7-9 and TRBJ1-5, with a tentative D call TRBD1 (6 bases). Germline assignment: CDR1 SEHNR and CDR2 FQNEAQ (reference sequence). The ends were cut back, 4 bases at V and 2 bases at J, with 9 bases in the middle. The CDR3 has 14 amino acids. This chain's CDR3 is CASSSQGGNQPQHF. As DNA, the CDR3 is TGTGCCAGCAGCTCACAGGGTGGCAATCAGCCCCAGCATTTT.